These T cell receptor beta chains were read from a single sample in a study of T-cell reconstitution after alpha-beta-depleted transplantation in children. TCRdb re-derived calls from the PCR reads in MiXCR, one entry per CDR3 protein. Of around 680,000 distinct CDR3 sequences in the sample, about 15% were seen once. Sequencing was performed on PBMCs from the stem cell graft donor, taken from the stem cell graft. The source is a human donor who donated a stem cell graft to a child with acute myeloid leukemia. Each CDR3 is given with its conserved first and last residue. D genes are given only for firm matches. A clone size is listed for some rows: how often the clone was seen (once, few, many), or a class if it is expanded.

TRBD1	TRBV20-1	TRBJ2-7	.	CSARRTGEHEQYF	TGCAGTGCTCGTAGGACAGGGGAACACGAGCAGTACTTC
.	TRBV6-1	TRBJ2-3	.	CASSRMGQNTQYF	TGTGCCAGCAGCCGGATGGGGCAAAATACGCAGTATTTT
.	TRBV20-1	TRBJ1-6	many	CSARDPDGTHSPLHF	TGCAGTGCTAGAGACCCGGACGGAACGCATTCACCCCTCCACTTT
TRBD1	TRBV28	TRBJ1-5	few	CASSLLGTGDGQPQHF	TGTGCCAGCAGTTTATTGGGGACAGGGGACGGGCAGCCCCAGCATTTT
.	TRBV7-9	TRBJ1-1	many	CASSLRSNTEAFF	TGTGCCAGCAGCTTAAGGTCGAACACTGAAGCTTTCTTT
.	TRBV12-5	TRBJ2-1	many	CASGVTGYNEQFF	TGTGCTAGTGGTGTGACCGGCTACAATGAGCAGTTCTTC
.	TRBV9	TRBJ2-7	many	CASSPAGFRGEQYF	TGTGCCAGCAGCCCAGCAGGGTTTAGAGGTGAGCAGTACTTC
.	TRBV4-1	TRBJ2-5	.	CASSQGGGKETQYF	TGCGCCAGCAGCCAGGGGGGCGGAAAAGAGACCCAGTACTTC
.	TRBV7-2	TRBJ1-2	few	CASSLAYRGAHYGYTF	TGTGCCAGCAGCTTAGCATACCGGGGCGCCCACTATGGCTACACCTTC
TRBD1	TRBV6-1	TRBJ2-3	.	CASRTGVGDTQYF	TGTGCCAGCAGGACAGGGGTGGGAGATACGCAGTATTTT
TRBD2	TRBV3-1	TRBJ2-7	few	CASSQGGRGPVSYEQYF	TGTGCCAGCAGCCAAGGAGGGAGGGGTCCGGTCTCCTACGAGCAGTACTTC
TRBD2	TRBV20-1	TRBJ2-7	many	CSAAVDLGGRYEQYF	TGCAGTGCTGCCGTTGACCTCGGGGGGAGGTACGAGCAGTACTTC
TRBD2	TRBV24-1	TRBJ2-2	.	CATSARAGGIAGELFF	TGTGCCACCTCCGCCAGAGCGGGGGGGATCGCCGGGGAGCTGTTTTTT
.	TRBV29-1	TRBJ1-5	many	CSVGPGPQHF	TGCAGCGTCGGTCCGGGGCCCCAGCATTTT
.	TRBV5-1	TRBJ2-1	many	CASSYVYNEQFF	TGCGCCAGCAGTTACGTATACAATGAGCAGTTCTTC
.	TRBV6-2/TRBV6-3	TRBJ1-1	once	CASTQNSPNTEAFF	TGTGCCAGCACCCAGAATAGTCCGAACACTGAAGCTTTCTTT
TRBD1	TRBV6-5	TRBJ1-6	many	CASSYRGQDSPLHF	TGTGCCAGCAGTTACAGGGGGCAGGATTCACCCCTCCACTTT
.	TRBV7-2	TRBJ2-5	few	CASSLDGGAETQYF	TGTGCCAGCAGCTTAGACGGGGGAGCAGAGACCCAGTACTTC
TRBD2	TRBV3-1	TRBJ2-2	.	CAICLSLLAGAGTGELFF	TGTGCCATCTGTTTAAGTCTACTAGCGGGGGCGGGGACCGGGGAGCTGTTTTTT
.	TRBV20-1	TRBJ1-5	many	CSALLSLFGQPQHF	TGCAGTGCTCTACTTTCCCTCTTTGGCCAGCCCCAGCATTTT
.	TRBV5-6	TRBJ1-3	.	CASSRRDHGNTIYF	TGTGCCAGCAGCAGGCGGGACCATGGAAACACCATATATTTT
.	TRBV29-1	TRBJ2-2	many	CSVEGRGINTGELFF	TGCAGCGTTGAGGGCAGGGGCATTAACACCGGGGAGCTGTTTTTT
TRBD1	TRBV7-9	TRBJ2-7	.	CASSGTGDEQYF	TGTGCCAGCAGCGGGACAGGGGATGAGCAGTACTTC
.	TRBV5-1	TRBJ1-6	few	CASSKNAANSPLHF	TGCGCCAGCAGCAAGAACGCTGCCAATTCACCCCTCCACTTT
.	TRBV15	TRBJ2-7	.	CATSRDSRGPYEQYF	TGTGCCACCAGCAGAGATTCAAGGGGCCCCTACGAGCAGTACTTC
.	TRBV5-1	TRBJ2-3	many	CASSSLVPTDTQYF	TGCGCCAGCAGCTCGCTAGTGCCCACAGATACGCAGTATTTT
.	TRBV12-3/TRBV12-4	TRBJ2-6	.	CTSNPMRSGANVLTF	TGTACCAGCAACCCAATGCGCTCTGGGGCCAACGTCCTGACTTTC